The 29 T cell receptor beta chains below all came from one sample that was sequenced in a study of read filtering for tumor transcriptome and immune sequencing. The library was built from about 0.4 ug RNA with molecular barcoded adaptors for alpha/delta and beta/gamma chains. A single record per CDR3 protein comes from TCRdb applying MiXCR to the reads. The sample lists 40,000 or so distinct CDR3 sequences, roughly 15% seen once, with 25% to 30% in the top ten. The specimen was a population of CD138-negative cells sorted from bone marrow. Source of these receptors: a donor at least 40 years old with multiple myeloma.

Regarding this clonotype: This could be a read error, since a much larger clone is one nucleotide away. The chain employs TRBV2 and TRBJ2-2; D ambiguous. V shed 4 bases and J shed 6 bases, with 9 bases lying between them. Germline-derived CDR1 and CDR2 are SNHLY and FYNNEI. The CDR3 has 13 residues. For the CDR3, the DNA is TGTGCCAGCAGTGGTCAGGCTGCCGGGGAGCTGTTTTTT. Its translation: CASSGQAAGELFF.

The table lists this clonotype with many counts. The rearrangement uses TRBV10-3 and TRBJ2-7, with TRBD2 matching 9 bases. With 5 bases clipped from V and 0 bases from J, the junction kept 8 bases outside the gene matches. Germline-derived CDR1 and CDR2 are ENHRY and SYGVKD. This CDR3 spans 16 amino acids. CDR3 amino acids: CAISTETSGASYEQYF. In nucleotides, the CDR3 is TGTGCCATCAGTACCGAGACTAGCGGAGCCTCCTACGAGCAGTACTTC.

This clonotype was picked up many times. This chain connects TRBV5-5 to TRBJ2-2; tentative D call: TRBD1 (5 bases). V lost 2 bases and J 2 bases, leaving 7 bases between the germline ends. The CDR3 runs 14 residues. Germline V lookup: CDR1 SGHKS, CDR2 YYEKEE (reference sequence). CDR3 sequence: CASSFDSNTGELFF. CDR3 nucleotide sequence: TGTGCCAGCAGCTTCGACAGCAACACCGGGGAGCTGTTTTTT. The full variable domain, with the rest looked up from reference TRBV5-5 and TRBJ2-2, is DAGVTQSPTHLIKTRGQQVTLRCSPISGHKSVSWYQQVLGQGPQFIFQYYEKEERGRGNFPDRFSARQFPNYSSELNVNALLLGDSALYLCASSFDSNTGELFFGEGSRLTVL.

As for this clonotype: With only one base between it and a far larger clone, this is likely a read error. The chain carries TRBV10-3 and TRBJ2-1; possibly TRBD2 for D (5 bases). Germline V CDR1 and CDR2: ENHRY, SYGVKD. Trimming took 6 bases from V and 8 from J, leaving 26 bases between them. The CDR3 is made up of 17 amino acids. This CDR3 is CAIRAPLEGRWTDEQFF. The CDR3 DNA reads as TGTGCCATCAGAGCCCCCCTAGAGGGCAGGTGGACGGATGAGCAGTTCTTC.

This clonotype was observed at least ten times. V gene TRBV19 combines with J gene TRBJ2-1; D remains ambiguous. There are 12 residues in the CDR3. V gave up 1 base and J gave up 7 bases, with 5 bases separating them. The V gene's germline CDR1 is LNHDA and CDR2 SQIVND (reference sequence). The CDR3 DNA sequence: TGTGCCAGTAGTATAGGCAGGAATGAGCAGTTCTTC. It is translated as CASSIGRNEQFF.

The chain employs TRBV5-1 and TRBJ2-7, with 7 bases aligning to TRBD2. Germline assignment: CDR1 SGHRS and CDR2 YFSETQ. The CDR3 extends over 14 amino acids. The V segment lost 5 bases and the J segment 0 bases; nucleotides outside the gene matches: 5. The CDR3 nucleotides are TGCGCCAGCAGACATGGCGGGAGCTCCTACGAGCAGTACTTC. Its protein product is CASRHGGSSYEQYF.

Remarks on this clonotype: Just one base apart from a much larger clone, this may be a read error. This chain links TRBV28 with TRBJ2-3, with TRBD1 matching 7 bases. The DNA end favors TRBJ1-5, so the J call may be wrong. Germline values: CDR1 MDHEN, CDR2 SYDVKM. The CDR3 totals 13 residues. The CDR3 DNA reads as TGTGCCAGCACTCCGACAGGGACAGATACGCAGCATTTT. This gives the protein CASTPTGTDTQHF.

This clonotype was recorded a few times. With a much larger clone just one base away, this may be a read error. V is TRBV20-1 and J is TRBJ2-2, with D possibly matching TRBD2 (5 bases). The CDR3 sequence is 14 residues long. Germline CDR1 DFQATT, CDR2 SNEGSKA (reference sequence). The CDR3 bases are TGCGGTGCTAGAGTGGGAGCGAACACCGGGGAGCTGTTTTTT. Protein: CGARVGANTGELFF.

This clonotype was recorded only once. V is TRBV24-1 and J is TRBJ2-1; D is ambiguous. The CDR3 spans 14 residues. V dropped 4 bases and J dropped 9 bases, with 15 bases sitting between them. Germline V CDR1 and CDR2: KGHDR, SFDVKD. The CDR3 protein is CATSETAPRSEQFF. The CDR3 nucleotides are TGTGCCACCAGTGAGACGGCTCCTAGAAGTGAGCAGTTCTTC.

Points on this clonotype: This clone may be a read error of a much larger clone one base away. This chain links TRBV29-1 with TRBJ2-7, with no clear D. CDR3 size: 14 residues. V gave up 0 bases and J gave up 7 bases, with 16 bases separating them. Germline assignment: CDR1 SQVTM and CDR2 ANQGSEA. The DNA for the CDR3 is TGCAGCGTTGAAGACAGTGGGGAAGTGAGGGAGCAGTACTTC. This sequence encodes CSVEDSGEVREQYF.

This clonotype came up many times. Here the CDR3 reads CASSTGTSGRYNEQFF. The DNA for the CDR3 is TGTGCCAGCAGCACGGGGACTAGCGGGAGGTACAATGAGCAGTTCTTC. The rearrangement uses TRBV7-3 and TRBJ2-1; 15 bases fit TRBD2. This CDR3 has 16 residues. The germline CDR1 and CDR2 sequences are SGHTA and FQGTGA. The trim removed 5 bases at V and 4 bases at J, leaving 3 bases unmatched.

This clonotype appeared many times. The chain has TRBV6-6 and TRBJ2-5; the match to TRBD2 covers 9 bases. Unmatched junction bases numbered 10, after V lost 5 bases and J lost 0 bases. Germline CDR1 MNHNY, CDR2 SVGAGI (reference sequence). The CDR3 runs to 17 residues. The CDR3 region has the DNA TGTGCCAGCAGTCTAGGACTAGCGAGCCTTTACCAAGAGACCCAGTACTTC. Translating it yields CASSLGLASLYQETQYF.

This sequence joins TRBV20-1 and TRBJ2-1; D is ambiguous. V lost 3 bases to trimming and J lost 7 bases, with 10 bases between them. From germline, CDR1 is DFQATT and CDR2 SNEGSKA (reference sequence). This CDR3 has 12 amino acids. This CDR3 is CSASYYLNEQFF. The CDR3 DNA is TGCAGTGCTAGTTATTACCTTAATGAGCAGTTCTTC.

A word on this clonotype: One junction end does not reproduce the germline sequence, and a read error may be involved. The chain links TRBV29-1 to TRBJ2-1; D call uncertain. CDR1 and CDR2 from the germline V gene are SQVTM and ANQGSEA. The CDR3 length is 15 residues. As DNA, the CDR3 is TGCAGCGTTGAAGATGACACGAGCTCCTACAATGAGCAGTCCTTC. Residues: CSVEDDTSSYNEQSF.

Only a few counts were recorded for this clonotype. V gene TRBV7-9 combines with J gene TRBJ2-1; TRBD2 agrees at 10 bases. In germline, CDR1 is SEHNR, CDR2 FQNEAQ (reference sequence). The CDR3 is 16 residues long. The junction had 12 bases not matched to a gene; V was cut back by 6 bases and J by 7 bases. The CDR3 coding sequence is TGTGCCAGCAGGCCCGGTGGGCTAGCGGGAGTGAATGAGCAGTTCTTC. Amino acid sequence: CASRPGGLAGVNEQFF.

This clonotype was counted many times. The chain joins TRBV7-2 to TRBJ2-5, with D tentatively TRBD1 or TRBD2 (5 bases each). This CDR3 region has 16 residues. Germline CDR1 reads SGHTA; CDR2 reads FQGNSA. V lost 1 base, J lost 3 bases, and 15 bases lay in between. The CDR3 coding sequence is TGTGCCAGCAGCTTAGGGTGGGGGAAGAGGGAAGAGACCCAGTACTTC. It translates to CASSLGWGKREETQYF.

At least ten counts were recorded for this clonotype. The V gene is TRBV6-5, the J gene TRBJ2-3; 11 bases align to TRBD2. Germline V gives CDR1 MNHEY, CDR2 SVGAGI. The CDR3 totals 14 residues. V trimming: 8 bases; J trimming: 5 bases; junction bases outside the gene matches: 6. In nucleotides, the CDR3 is TGTGCCAGCGGTTTAGCGGGAGGGGGAGATACGCAGTATTTT. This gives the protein CASGLAGGGDTQYF.

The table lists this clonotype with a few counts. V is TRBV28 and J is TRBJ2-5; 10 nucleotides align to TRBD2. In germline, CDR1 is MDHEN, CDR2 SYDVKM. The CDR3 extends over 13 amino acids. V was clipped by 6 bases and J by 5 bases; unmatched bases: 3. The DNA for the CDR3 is TGTGCCAGCAGACTAGCGGGAAGTGAGACCCAGTACTTC. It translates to CASRLAGSETQYF.

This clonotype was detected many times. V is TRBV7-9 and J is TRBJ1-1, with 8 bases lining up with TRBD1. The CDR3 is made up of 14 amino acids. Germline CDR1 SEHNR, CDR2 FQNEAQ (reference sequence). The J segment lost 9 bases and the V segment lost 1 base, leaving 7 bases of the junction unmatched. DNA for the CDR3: TGTGCCAGCAGCTTAGACCAGGGGGCGCGTAAAGCTTTCTTT. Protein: CASSLDQGARKAFF.

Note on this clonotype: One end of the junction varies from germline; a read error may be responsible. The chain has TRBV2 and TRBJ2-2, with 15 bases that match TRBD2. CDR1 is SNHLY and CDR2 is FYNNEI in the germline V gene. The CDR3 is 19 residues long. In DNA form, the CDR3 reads TGCGCCAGCAGTGAAGCGCGGACTAGCGGGAGGGCCCCCACAGGGGAGCTGTTTTTT. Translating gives CASSEARTSGRAPTGELFF.

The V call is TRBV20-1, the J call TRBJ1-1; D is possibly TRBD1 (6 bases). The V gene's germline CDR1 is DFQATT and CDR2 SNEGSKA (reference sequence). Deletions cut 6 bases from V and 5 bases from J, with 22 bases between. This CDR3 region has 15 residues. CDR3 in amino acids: CSASGGGIGRTEAFF. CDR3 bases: TGCAGTGCCAGCGGAGGGGGGATAGGGAGAACTGAAGCTTTCTTT.

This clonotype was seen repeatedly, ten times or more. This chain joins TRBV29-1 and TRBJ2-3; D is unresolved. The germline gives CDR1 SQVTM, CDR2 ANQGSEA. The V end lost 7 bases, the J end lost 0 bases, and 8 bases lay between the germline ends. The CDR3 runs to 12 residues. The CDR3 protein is CSATVSTDTQYF. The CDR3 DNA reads TGCAGCGCCACGGTTAGCACAGATACGCAGTATTTT.

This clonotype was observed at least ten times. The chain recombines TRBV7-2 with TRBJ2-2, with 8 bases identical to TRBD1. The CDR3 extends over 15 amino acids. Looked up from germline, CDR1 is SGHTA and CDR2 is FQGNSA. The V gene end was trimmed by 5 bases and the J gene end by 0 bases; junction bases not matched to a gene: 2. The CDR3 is CASSPGGANTGELFF. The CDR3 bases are TGTGCCAGCAGCCCAGGGGGCGCGAACACCGGGGAGCTGTTTTTT.

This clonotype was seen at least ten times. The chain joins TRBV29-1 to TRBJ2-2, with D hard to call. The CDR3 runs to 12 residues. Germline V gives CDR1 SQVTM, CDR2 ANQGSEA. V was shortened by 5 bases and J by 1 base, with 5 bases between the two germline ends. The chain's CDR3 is CSVSRNTGELFF. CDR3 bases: TGCAGCGTTTCGCGGAACACCGGGGAGCTGTTTTTT.

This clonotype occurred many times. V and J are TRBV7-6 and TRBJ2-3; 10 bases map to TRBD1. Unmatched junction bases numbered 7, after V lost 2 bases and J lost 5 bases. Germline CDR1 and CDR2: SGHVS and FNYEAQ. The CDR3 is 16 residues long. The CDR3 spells CASSLTGTGAGDTQYF. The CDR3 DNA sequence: TGTGCCAGCAGCTTAACCGGGACAGGGGCCGGAGATACGCAGTATTTT.

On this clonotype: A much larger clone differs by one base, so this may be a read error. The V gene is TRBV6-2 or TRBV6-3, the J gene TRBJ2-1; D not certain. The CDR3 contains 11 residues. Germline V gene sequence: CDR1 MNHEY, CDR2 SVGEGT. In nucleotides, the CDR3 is TGTGCCAGCGGAAACAGCAATGGGCAGTTCTTC. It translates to CASGNSNGQFF.

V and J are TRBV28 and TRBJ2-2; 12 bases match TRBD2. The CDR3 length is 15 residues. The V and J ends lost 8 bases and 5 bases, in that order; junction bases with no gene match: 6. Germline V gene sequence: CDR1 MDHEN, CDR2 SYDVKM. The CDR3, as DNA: TGTGCCAGCGCGACTAGCGGGAGCTTTACCGGGGAGCTGTTTTTT. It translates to CASATSGSFTGELFF.

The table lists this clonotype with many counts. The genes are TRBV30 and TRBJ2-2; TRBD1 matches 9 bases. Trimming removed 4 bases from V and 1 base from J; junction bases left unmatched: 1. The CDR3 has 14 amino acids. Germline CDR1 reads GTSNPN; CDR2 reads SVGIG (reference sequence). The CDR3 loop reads CAWKGQGNTGELFF. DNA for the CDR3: TGTGCCTGGAAGGGACAGGGGAACACCGGGGAGCTGTTTTTT. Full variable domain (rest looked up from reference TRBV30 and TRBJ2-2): SQTIHQWPATLVQPVGSPLSLECTVEGTSNPNLYWYRQAAGRGLQLLFYSVGIGQISSEVPQNLSASRPQDRQFILSSKKLLLSDSGFYLCAWKGQGNTGELFFGEGSRLTVL.

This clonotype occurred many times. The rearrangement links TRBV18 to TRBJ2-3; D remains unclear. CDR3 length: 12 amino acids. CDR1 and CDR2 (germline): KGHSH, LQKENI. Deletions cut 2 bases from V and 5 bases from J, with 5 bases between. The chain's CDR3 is CASSPARDTQYF. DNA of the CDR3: TGTGCCAGCTCACCAGCTCGAGATACGCAGTATTTT. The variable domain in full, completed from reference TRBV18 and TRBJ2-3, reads NAGVMQNPRHLVRRRGQEARLRCSPMKGHSHVYWYRQLPEEGLKFMVYLQKENIIDESGMPKERFSAEFPKEGPSILRIQQVVRGDSAAYFCASSPARDTQYFGPGTRLTVL.